The next 11 T cell receptor beta chains were all read from a single sample in a study of a mutant IDH1 vaccine in newly diagnosed glioma. Time point: week 47, end of study. All doses held 300 ug of mutant IDH1 20-mer peptide, with topical imiquimod. These receptors' antigens are unknown. Libraries were prepared by immunoSEQ multiplex PCR; TCRdb keeps only in-frame clonotypes and omits some of them. The data show over 30,000 clones, about 87% seen once. The specimen comprised PBMCs, sampled from a glioma patient whose treatment included an IDH1 peptide vaccine. These receptor sequences come from a woman in her twenties or thirties with glioma.

In this sample, this clone turned up once. The V gene is TRBV4-1, the J gene TRBJ2-5; D may be TRBD2 (6 bases). V was trimmed by 1 base and J by 7 bases, leaving 16 bases between them. The CDR3 runs 15 residues. Germline V gene data show CDR1 as MGHRA and CDR2 as YSYEKL. The CDR3 here is CASSQVPGVGGTQYF. CDR3 in DNA: TGCGCCAGCAGCCAAGTTCCGGGGGTGGGAGGGACCCAGTACTTC.

The chain carries TRBV6-1 and TRBJ2-5; the D gene is possibly TRBD2 (6 bases). The CDR3 length is 13 residues. Germline assignment: CDR1 MNHNS and CDR2 SASEGT. Trimming took off 4 bases at V and 2 bases at J, with 8 bases between the two ends. The CDR3 loop is CASSVLAQETQYF. DNA of the CDR3: TGTGCCAGCAGTGTACTAGCACAAGAGACCCAGTACTTC.

V gene TRBV10-3 combines with J gene TRBJ2-1; no firm D call. V gave up 6 bases and J gave up 1 base, with 7 bases separating them. The CDR3 sequence is 13 residues long. Germline CDR1 ENHRY, CDR2 SYGVKD. In DNA form, the CDR3 reads TGTGCCATCAGCTCCAGTTCCTACAATGAGCAGTTCTTC. It codes for CAISSSSYNEQFF.

V usage is TRBV4-1 and J usage is TRBJ2-3; 11 bases agree with TRBD2. CDR1 MGHRA and CDR2 YSYEKL come from the germline V gene. The junction had 4 bases not matched to a gene; V was cut back by 3 bases and J by 5 bases. This CDR3 has 15 residues. The CDR3 region has the DNA TGCGCCAGCAGCCAGATAGCGGGGGGGGTAGATACGCAGTATTTT. This sequence encodes CASSQIAGGVDTQYF.

The chain has TRBV27 and TRBJ2-7, with a possible D match to TRBD2 (6 bases). This CDR3 spans 13 amino acids. With 2 bases removed from V and 3 bases from J, the gap between germline ends came to 8 bases. Germline loops: CDR1 MNHEY, CDR2 SMNVEV (reference sequence). CDR3 in amino acids: CASSLEEGYEQYF. As DNA, the CDR3 is TGTGCCAGCAGTTTAGAGGAGGGCTACGAGCAGTACTTC.

This clone was picked up one time. The CDR3 nucleotides read TGCAGTGCCCTTTATCTTTACGAGCAGTACTTC. Amino acids: CSALYLYEQYF. The rearrangement joins TRBV20-1 to TRBJ2-7; D not resolved. V gave up 6 bases and J gave up 4 bases, with 10 bases separating them. Per the germline V gene, CDR1 is DFQATT and CDR2 is SNEGSKA (reference sequence). There are 11 residues in the CDR3.

In this sample, this clone turned up a few times. This rearrangement joins TRBV2 to TRBJ1-6, with D possibly matching TRBD1 (5 bases). CDR1 and CDR2 from the germline V gene are SNHLY and FYNNEI. The CDR3 covers 13 residues. V shed 6 bases and J shed 7 bases, with 10 bases lying between them. In DNA, the CDR3 is TGTGCCAGCAGGGGGGGAAAGAATTCACCCCTCCACTTT. Amino acid sequence: CASRGGKNSPLHF.

The chain is built from TRBV7-9 and TRBJ1-5; TRBD1 matches at 8 bases. The CDR3 has 14 amino acids. In germline, CDR1 is SEHNR, CDR2 FQNEAQ (reference sequence). After removal of 5 bases from V and 5 bases from J, the junction contained 5 bases not matched to a gene. The CDR3 region is CASSENRGYQPQHF. The CDR3 DNA follows: TGTGCCAGCAGCGAAAACAGGGGGTATCAGCCCCAGCATTTT.

The V gene is TRBV19, the J gene TRBJ1-3; 8 nucleotides align to TRBD1. The CDR3 runs to 20 residues. Trimming removed 10 bases from V and 8 bases from J; junction bases left unmatched: 31. CDR1 is LNHDA and CDR2 is SQIVND in the germline V gene (reference sequence). For the CDR3, the DNA is TGTGCCATTCCATCCATAGCGTCTCGTTTTGGATCAGGGGGCAACGACACCATATATTTT. It translates to CAIPSIASRFGSGGNDTIYF.

The chain couples TRBV15 to TRBJ2-5, with 7 bases aligning to TRBD2. The CDR3 length is 13 residues. Trimming cost V 7 bases and J 5 bases; bases outside gene matches: 7. Germline assignment: CDR1 LNHNV and CDR2 YYDKDF (reference sequence). CDR3 bases: TGTGCCACCACCCCTAGCGGAGGGGAGACCCAGTACTTC. It yields the protein CATTPSGGETQYF.

The genes are TRBV4-2 and TRBJ2-7; D not resolved. CDR3 length: 15 residues. The V and J ends lost 0 bases and 7 bases respectively, with 16 bases between them. Germline values: CDR1 LGHNA, CDR2 YNFKEQ. CDR3 region: CASSQDPTQRGEQYF. The CDR3 DNA is TGTGCCAGCAGCCAAGATCCGACCCAAAGAGGAGAGCAGTACTTC.